This entry lists 28 T cell receptor beta chains sequenced from one sample in a study of tumor-infiltrating lymphocytes in glioblastoma multiforme. TCRB libraries came from RNA via three nested multiplex PCR rounds. TCRdb processed the multiplex PCR reads anew with MiXCR; each CDR3 protein has one entry. The sample shows about 13,000 distinct CDR3 sequences, 64% of them seen only once. Sequenced: brain tumor tissue. The receptors shown here come from a male donor with glioblastoma.

This chain joins TRBV5-1 and TRBJ2-5; 7 nucleotides align to TRBD1. Germline V gene data show CDR1 as SGHRS and CDR2 as YFSETQ. The V segment lost 3 bases and the J segment 5 bases; nucleotides outside the gene matches: 13. The CDR3 loop spans 16 amino acids. As DNA, the CDR3 is TGCGCCAGCAGCTGGGACAGCCGACTCCCGTGGGAGACCCAGTACTTC. As protein: CASSWDSRLPWETQYF.

The chain employs TRBV20-1 and TRBJ2-7; no reliable D call. Germline CDR1 is DFQATT and CDR2 is SNEGSKA (reference sequence). There are 12 residues in the CDR3. V lost 4 bases and J 3 bases, leaving 10 bases between the germline ends. The CDR3 nucleotides are TGCAGTGCTACAATAGAAGACTACGAGCAGTACTTC. This sequence encodes CSATIEDYEQYF.

The rearrangement uses TRBV5-1 and TRBJ2-5; the match to TRBD1 covers 8 bases. V shed 4 bases, J shed 13 bases, and the junction held 18 bases outside the gene matches. The CDR3 has 15 residues. Germline loops: CDR1 SGHRS, CDR2 YFSETQ. CDR3 residues: CASSTGQGQQETRYF. CDR3 DNA: TGCGCCAGCAGCACTGGACAGGGACAACAAGAGACACGGTACTTC.

This clonotype came up once. The chain is built from TRBV10-3 and TRBJ1-5; D possibly corresponds to TRBD1 (5 bases). CDR3 length: 14 residues. Trimming removed 10 bases at V and 0 bases at J, with 13 bases between. Germline V gene sequence: CDR1 ENHRY, CDR2 SYGVKD. The CDR3 sequence is CASATGDSNQPQHF. Here the CDR3 DNA reads TGTGCCAGCGCGACGGGGGATAGCAATCAGCCCCAGCATTTT.

The rearrangement uses TRBV10-3 and TRBJ1-5, with 9 nucleotides matching TRBD1. The CDR3 is 15 amino acids. CDR1 ENHRY and CDR2 SYGVKD come from the germline V gene. J was trimmed by 6 bases and V by 4 bases; bases with no gene match: 7. CDR3 protein: CAISARTGDVQPQHF. In DNA form, the CDR3 reads TGTGCCATCAGTGCCAGGACAGGGGATGTTCAGCCCCAGCATTTT.

This clonotype came up once. The conserved closing phenylalanine or tryptophan is absent in this CDR3, likely reflecting a read error. The rearrangement joins TRBV11-2 to TRBJ2-1; D is possibly TRBD1 (6 bases). This CDR3 has 13 residues. Per germline, CDR1 SGHAT and CDR2 FQNNGV. The CDR3 bases are TGTGCAAGCAGTTTAGATAGGGGGAATAAGCAGTTCTAC. This encodes CASSLDRGNKQFY.

Of note for this clonotype: Germline is not matched at one junction end, which may reflect a read error. V is TRBV6-1 and J is TRBJ2-7; possibly TRBD2 for D (6 bases). The CDR3 is made up of 12 amino acids. Germline V CDR1 and CDR2: MNHNS, SASEGT. The DNA of the CDR3 is TGTGCCACCAACGGGGACTCCTACGATCAGTACTTC. Encoded protein: CATNGDSYDQYF.

This clonotype showed up many times. The chain combines TRBV4-1 with TRBJ2-2; 8 bases agree with TRBD2. Germline V gene data show CDR1 as MGHRA and CDR2 as YSYEKL. The CDR3 length is 20 residues. V shed 2 bases and J 1 base; nucleotides not matched to a gene: 15. For the CDR3, the DNA is TGCGCCAGCAGCCAAACCCCGGGGGGGGCCAGGACTAAGAACACCGGGGAGCTGTTTTTT. Translation gives CASSQTPGGARTKNTGELFF.

Worth noting for this clonotype: One junction end does not reproduce the germline sequence, and a read error may be involved. This chain uses TRBV29-1 with TRBJ2-7; TRBD1 aligns across 7 bases. The CDR3 consists of 13 residues. Germline V CDR1 and CDR2: SQVTM, ANQGSEA. CDR3 protein: CGVTQGTSYEQYF. The CDR3 nucleotides are TGCGGCGTAACACAGGGGACCTCCTACGAGCAGTACTTC.

This clonotype appeared once. Mismatch with germline at one junction end may stem from a read error. This chain links TRBV11-1 with TRBJ2-2; 9 bases align to TRBD1. Germline assignment: CDR1 SGHAT and CDR2 FQDESV (reference sequence). The CDR3 length is 12 residues. CDR3 coding DNA: TGTGCCAGCAGCGGACAGGGGCGCGAGCTGTATTTT. Translating it yields CASSGQGRELYF.

The gene calls are TRBV6-1 and TRBJ2-1; D unclear. CDR3 length: 15 residues. The V end lost 4 bases, the J end lost 6 bases, and 16 bases lay between the germline ends. CDR1 is MNHNS and CDR2 is SASEGT in the germline V gene. The CDR3: CASSVLFGFGNEQFF. The CDR3 nucleotides are TGTGCCAGCAGTGTCCTATTTGGATTTGGCAATGAGCAGTTCTTC.

Regarding this clonotype: No conserved phenylalanine or tryptophan ends this CDR3, so it is likely a read error. The CDR3, as DNA: TGCAGCGAATTAACTCTCTCAGTCACATACAATGAGCAGTTCATC. Its protein is CSELTLSVTYNEQFI. This sequence joins TRBV29-1 and TRBJ2-1, with D uncertain. Trimming pared 7 bases from V and 4 bases from J, leaving 20 bases between. From germline, CDR1 is SQVTM and CDR2 ANQGSEA. The CDR3 consists of 15 residues.

With regard to this clonotype: The junction does not match germline at one end; this may be a read error. This chain joins TRBV10-2 and TRBJ1-1; the D gene is possibly TRBD1 (6 bases). This CDR3 is 13 amino acids long. Germline lookup yields CDR1 WSHSY and CDR2 SAAADI. CDR3 sequence (DNA): TGCGCCAGCTGTTGGACAGTCAACACTGAGGCTTTCTTT. Its protein is CASCWTVNTEAFF.

In its sample, this clonotype ranks as medium-sized. The gene calls are TRBV6-6 and TRBJ2-3; maybe TRBD1 (6 bases). Trimming left V 3 bases short and J 6 bases short, with 16 bases between. Germline V gene data show CDR1 as MNHNY and CDR2 as SVGAGI (reference sequence). The CDR3 is 15 amino acids. The CDR3 spells CASSYRQDTSDTQYF. CDR3 DNA sequence: TGTGCCAGCAGTTATCGACAGGACACATCGGATACGCAGTATTTT.

A remark on this clonotype: At one of its ends the junction is not consistent with the germline gene, which may arise from a read error. In DNA, the CDR3 is TGTGCCAGCAGAACGGGACTAGAGAGACAGACCCAATACTTC. Translated: CASRTGLERQTQYF. The rearrangement links TRBV11-2 to TRBJ2-5; TRBD2 matches at 8 bases. This CDR3 is built from 14 residues. Per the germline V gene, CDR1 is SGHAT and CDR2 is FQNNGV.

As to this clonotype: One junction end disagrees with the germline gene, perhaps due to a read error. The rearrangement joins TRBV28 to TRBJ2-7, with 7 bases matching TRBD2. The germline V gene has CDR1 MDHEN and CDR2 SYDVKM. The CDR3 spans 15 residues. The CDR3 loop reads CANSTRDYPFYEQYF. CDR3 nucleotides: TGTGCCAACAGTACCCGGGACTACCCCTTCTACGAGCAGTACTTC.

CDR3 bases: TGTGCCAGCAGCATTTCCGGGGGAGATACGCAGTATTTT. Encoded protein: CASSISGGDTQYF. The gene calls are TRBV7-9 and TRBJ2-3; the D gene is possibly TRBD2 (6 bases). The V and J ends lost 5 bases and 5 bases respectively, with 11 bases between them. CDR1 is SEHNR, CDR2 FQNEAQ, per germline (reference sequence). CDR3 size: 13 residues.

This clonotype was seen at least ten times. DNA of the CDR3: TGCGCCAGCACTACTAGCGGCCTCACAGATACGCAGTATTTT. It encodes CASTTSGLTDTQYF. V and J are TRBV5-1 and TRBJ2-3, with 8 positions matching TRBD2. The trim removed 6 bases at V and 2 bases at J, leaving 5 bases unmatched. Germline CDR1 and CDR2: SGHRS and YFSETQ. CDR3 length: 14 amino acids.

The V and J genes are TRBV20-1 and TRBJ2-1, with 13 bases aligning to TRBD2. CDR1 is DFQATT, CDR2 SNEGSKA, per germline (reference sequence). J was trimmed by 5 bases and V by 6 bases; bases with no gene match: 10. The CDR3 has 16 residues. The CDR3 DNA is TGCAGTGCGCAAACTAGCGGGAGGGCCACCCACAATGAGCAGTTCTTC. Amino acids: CSAQTSGRATHNEQFF.

The CDR3 reads CASRQGPTNEKLFF. DNA of the CDR3: TGTGCCAGCAGGCAGGGCCCAACTAATGAAAAACTGTTTTTT. The chain links TRBV5-5 to TRBJ1-4; D is perhaps TRBD1 (5 bases). Per germline, CDR1 SGHKS and CDR2 YYEKEE (reference sequence). V was trimmed by 5 bases and J by 0 bases, leaving 8 bases between them. The length of the CDR3 is 14 residues.

This clonotype was detected a few times. The V call is TRBV20-1, the J call TRBJ2-5; 9 bases agree with TRBD2. This CDR3 is built from 13 residues. The germline V gene encodes CDR1 DFQATT and CDR2 SNEGSKA (reference sequence). The junction had 4 bases not matched to a gene; V was cut back by 4 bases and J by 4 bases. The chain's CDR3 is CSATPTSGETQYF. CDR3 sequence (DNA): TGCAGTGCTACTCCGACTAGCGGAGAGACCCAGTACTTC.

Details on this clonotype: Its ends do not fully match the called genes, so a read error is possible. V and J are TRBV5-1 and TRBJ2-2; D tentatively reads TRBD1 or TRBD2 (5 bases each). The CDR3 runs 14 residues. Germline V gene sequence: CDR1 SGHRS, CDR2 YFSETQ. Written as DNA, the CDR3 is TGCACCAGCAGCTTGCCGAGGGGCACCGGGGAGCTGTTTTTC. As protein: CTSSLPRGTGELFF.

The chain couples TRBV6-1 to TRBJ2-3, with a tentative D call TRBD2 (6 bases). Germline values: CDR1 MNHNS, CDR2 SASEGT. Trimming shortened V by 1 base and J by 4 bases, and 9 bases separated the two germline ends. This CDR3 spans 14 amino acids. In nucleotides, the CDR3 is TGTGCCAGCAGTGAAGGGTTAGCGGCAGATACGCAGTATTTT. It specifies CASSEGLAADTQYF.

The V and J genes are TRBV6-5 and TRBJ2-5; D perhaps matches TRBD2 (6 bases). There are 14 residues in the CDR3. CDR1 and CDR2 from the germline V gene are MNHEY and SVGAGI. Trimming shortened V by 8 bases and J by 2 bases, and 15 bases separated the two germline ends. Here the CDR3 DNA reads TGTGCCAGCGGACCTAGCGCCGATCAAGAGACCCAGTACTTC. Its protein product is CASGPSADQETQYF.

About this clonotype itself: The CDR3 ends on some other residue instead of the conserved phenylalanine or tryptophan, so this is likely a read error. The DNA is left out, because the CDR3 cannot be placed on it with certainty; the CDR3 is given as TCRdb lists it. The J gene is TRBJ2-3, the V gene TRBV4-1; the table's D call TRBD1 went unverified against the DNA. The length of the CDR3 is 14 amino acids, counting both ends. Germline assignment: CDR1 MGHRA and CDR2 YSYEKL. The CDR3 is CASSQERGVPTQYS.

To note about this clonotype: The junction and the germline gene differ at one end; a read error may be behind it. The rearrangement uses TRBV10-1 and TRBJ2-1; tentatively, D is TRBD2 (6 bases). This CDR3 is 15 amino acids long. Germline V gene sequence: CDR1 WNHNN, CDR2 SYGVQD (reference sequence). The CDR3 nucleotides read TGCGCCAGCAGTCGGGACTCGTCCTCCTACAATGAGCAGTTTTTC. The encoded protein is CASSRDSSSYNEQFF.

In regard to this clonotype: No conserved phenylalanine or tryptophan ends this CDR3, so it is likely a read error. The chain couples TRBV27 to TRBJ2-1; 9 positions match TRBD2. V gave up 1 base and J gave up 3 bases; unmatched junction bases: 4. Germline assignment: CDR1 MNHEY and CDR2 SMNVEV (reference sequence). The CDR3 has 16 amino acids. The CDR3 reads CASSLLAGEIYNEQFS. CDR3 DNA sequence: TGTGCCAGCAGTTTATTAGCGGGAGAAATCTACAATGAGCAGTTCTCC.

The sample holds one count of this clonotype. The gene calls are TRBV29-1 and TRBJ2-1, with D possibly being TRBD1 or TRBD2 (6 bases each). Germline V gene lookup returns CDR1 SQVTM and CDR2 ANQGSEA. Trimming removed 6 bases from V and 11 bases from J, with 17 bases in between. The CDR3 runs to 12 residues. CDR3 sequence: CSVVTGTQQQFF. The CDR3 bases are TGCAGCGTGGTTACAGGGACTCAGCAGCAGTTCTTC.